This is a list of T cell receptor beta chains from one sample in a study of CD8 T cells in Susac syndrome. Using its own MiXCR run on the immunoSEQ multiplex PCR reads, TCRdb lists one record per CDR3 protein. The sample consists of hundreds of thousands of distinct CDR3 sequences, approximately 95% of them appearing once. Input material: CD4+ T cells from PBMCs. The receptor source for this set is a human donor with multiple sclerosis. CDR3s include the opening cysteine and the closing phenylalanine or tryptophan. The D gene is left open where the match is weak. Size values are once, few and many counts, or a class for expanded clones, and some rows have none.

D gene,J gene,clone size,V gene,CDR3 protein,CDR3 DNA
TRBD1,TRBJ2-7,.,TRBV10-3,CAISESLEGQGSYEQYF,TGTGCCATCAGTGAGTCGTTGGAAGGACAGGGCTCCTACGAGCAGTACTTC
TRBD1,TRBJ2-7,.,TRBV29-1,CSVVLNRGTYEQYF,TGCAGCGTTGTTCTGAACAGGGGGACCTACGAGCAGTACTTC
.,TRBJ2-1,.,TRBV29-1,CSVVVIGNEQFF,TGCAGCGTTGTAGTAATTGGGAATGAGCAGTTCTTC
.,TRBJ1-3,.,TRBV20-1,CSARTNGNTIYF,TGCAGTGCCAGGACGAACGGAAACACCATATATTTT
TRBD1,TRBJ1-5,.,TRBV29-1,CSVRGAGTGNQPQHF,TGCAGCGTCCGGGGGGCCGGGACAGGGAATCAGCCCCAGCATTTT
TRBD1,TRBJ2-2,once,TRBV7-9,CASSSTGVNGELFF,TGTGCCAGCAGTTCAACAGGGGTGAACGGGGAGCTGTTTTTT
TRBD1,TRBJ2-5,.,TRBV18,CASSPRLRGTTETQYF,TGTGCCAGCTCACCACGTCTCAGGGGGACCACGGAGACCCAGTACTTC
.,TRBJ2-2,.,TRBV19,CASKRSANTGELFF,TGTGCCAGTAAACGCAGCGCGAACACCGGGGAGCTGTTTTTT
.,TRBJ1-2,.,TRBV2,CASRQFYGYTF,TGTGCCAGCAGACAGTTCTATGGCTACACCTTC
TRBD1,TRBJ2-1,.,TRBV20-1,CSAERQGIDGEQFF,TGCAGTGCAGAGAGACAGGGTATCGACGGTGAGCAGTTCTTC
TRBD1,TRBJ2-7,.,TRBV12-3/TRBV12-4,CASRKKGQWDAEQYF,TGTGCCAGCAGAAAAAAGGGACAGTGGGACGCCGAGCAGTACTTC
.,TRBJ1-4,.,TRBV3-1,CASSQVGGKLFF,TGTGCCAGCAGCCAAGTAGGAGGGAAACTGTTTTTT
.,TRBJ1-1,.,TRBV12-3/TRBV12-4,CASRLGTEAFF,TGTGCCAGCAGGTTGGGCACTGAAGCTTTCTTT
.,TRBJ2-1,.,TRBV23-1,CASSQSGTGYNEQFF,TGCGCCAGCAGTCAATCAGGGACGGGCTACAATGAGCAGTTCTTC
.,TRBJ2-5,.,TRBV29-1,CSVEGRGDRTQYF,TGCAGCGTTGAAGGGCGAGGTGATCGGACCCAGTACTTC
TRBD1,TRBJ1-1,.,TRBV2,CAGGTGNTEAFF,TGTGCCGGAGGGACAGGGAACACTGAAGCTTTCTTT
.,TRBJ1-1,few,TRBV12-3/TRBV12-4,CASSFRREMNTEAFF,TGTGCCAGCAGTTTTCGTCGGGAGATGAACACTGAAGCTTTCTTT
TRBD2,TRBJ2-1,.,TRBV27,CASSLSAGGSHEQFF,TGTGCCAGCAGTTTATCAGCGGGAGGGTCCCATGAGCAGTTCTTC
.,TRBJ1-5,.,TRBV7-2,CASSPQAGNQPQHF,TGTGCCAGCAGCCCGCAGGCCGGCAATCAGCCCCAGCATTTT
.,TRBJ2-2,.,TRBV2,CASSFATGELFF,TGTGCCAGCAGTTTTGCCACCGGGGAGCTGTTTTTT
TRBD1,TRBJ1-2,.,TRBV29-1,CSVYRGNYGYTF,TGCAGCGTTTACAGGGGAAACTATGGCTACACCTTC
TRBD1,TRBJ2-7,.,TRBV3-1,CASSQGQGSIYEQYF,TGTGCCAGCAGCCAAGGACAGGGGAGTATCTACGAGCAGTACTTC
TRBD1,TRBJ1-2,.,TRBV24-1,CATSDRTGGDGYTF,TGTGCCACCAGTGATCGGACAGGGGGCGATGGCTACACCTTC
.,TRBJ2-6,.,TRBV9,CASSPLGAGANVLTF,TGTGCCAGCAGCCCTCTGGGAGCAGGGGCCAACGTCCTGACTTTC
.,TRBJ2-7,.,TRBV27,CASSFSGYEQYF,TGTGCCAGCAGTTTCTCTGGTTACGAGCAGTACTTC
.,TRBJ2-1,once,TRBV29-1,CSLHRGLGEQFF,TGCAGCCTTCATCGGGGGCTCGGTGAGCAGTTCTTC
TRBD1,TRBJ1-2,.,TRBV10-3,CAISAAGTGDYGYTF,TGTGCCATCAGTGCCGCCGGGACAGGGGACTATGGCTACACCTTC
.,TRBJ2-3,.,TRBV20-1,CSAREAGAYTQYF,TGCAGTGCTCGGGAAGCCGGGGCTTATACGCAGTATTTT
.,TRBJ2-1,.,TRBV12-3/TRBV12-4,CASSLGDRIYNEQFF,TGTGCCAGCAGTTTAGGCGACAGGATCTACAATGAGCAGTTCTTC
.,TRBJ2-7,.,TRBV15,CATSSQPYEQYF,TGTGCCACCAGCTCTCAACCCTACGAGCAGTACTTC
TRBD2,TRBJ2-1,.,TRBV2,CASSGGLAGGNEQFF,TGTGCCAGCAGTGGTGGACTAGCGGGAGGGAATGAGCAGTTCTTC